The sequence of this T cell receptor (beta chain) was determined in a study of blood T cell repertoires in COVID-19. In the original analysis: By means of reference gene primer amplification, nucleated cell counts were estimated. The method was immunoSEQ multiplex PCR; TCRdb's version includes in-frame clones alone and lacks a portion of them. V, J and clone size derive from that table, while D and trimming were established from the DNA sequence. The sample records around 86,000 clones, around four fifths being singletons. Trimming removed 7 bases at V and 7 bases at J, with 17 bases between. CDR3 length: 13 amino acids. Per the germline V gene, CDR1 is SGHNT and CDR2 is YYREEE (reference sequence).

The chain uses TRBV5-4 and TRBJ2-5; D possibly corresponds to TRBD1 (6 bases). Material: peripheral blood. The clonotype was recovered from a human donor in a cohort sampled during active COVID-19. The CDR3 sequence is CASHRERPGTQYF. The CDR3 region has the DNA TGTGCCAGCCACAGGGAGCGACCGGGGACCCAGTACTTC.